This T cell receptor (beta chain) was observed in a study of shared clonotypes between healthy human individuals. Notes on this clone: Its antigen is not known. This sample also contains other DNA sequences that code for the same CDR3.

Germline CDR1 is SGHVS and CDR2 is FQNEAQ. The CDR3 consists of 13 residues. Trimming pared 5 bases from V and 1 base from J, leaving 8 bases between. At deep level, the assay was performed. Measured with immunoSEQ multiplex PCR; TCRdb has only the in-frame clones, and not every one. The sample lists some 680,000 clones; 55% to 85% were seen once. All donors were Caucasian adults living in Nashville, Tennessee. Notes on the study in general: Blood was the only sampled material, and tissue repertoires likely differ. Around 5% was the fraction of naive CD4 clonotypes found shared across four donors.

The V and J genes are TRBV7-8 and TRBJ1-1; D uncertain. The sample taken for sequencing was memory CD4+ T cells sorted from blood. Specified subset: CD45RA-negative fraction. This TCR derives from a woman in her thirties in good health. CDR3 bases: TGTGCCAGCAGCCTCGGCCAGAACACTGAAGCTTTCTTT. Translation: CASSLGQNTEAFF.